Listed below are T cell receptor beta chains from one sample, sequenced in a study of blood T cell repertoires in COVID-19. The protocol was immunoSEQ multiplex PCR, while the TCRdb copy is restricted to in-frame clones and leaves out a portion. The sample lists 330,000 or so clones; about nine tenths were seen once. The sample consisted of PBMCs or T cells enriched from blood (not recorded which). These receptors all stem from a woman aged 30 to 39 who had been exposed to COVID-19. Each CDR3 is given with its conserved first and last residue. Each record gives: J gene, V gene, CDR3 protein.

>TRBJ2-5|TRBV7-2
CASSFSGTTETQYF
>TRBJ2-1|TRBV6-5
CASRMTSGGNNEQFF
>TRBJ2-3|TRBV3-1/TRBV3-2
CASSHVASGSADTQYF
>TRBJ1-1|TRBV3-1/TRBV3-2
CATKGQLNTEAFF
>TRBJ2-5|TRBV11-2
CASSLTGGSGVPRETQYF
>TRBJ2-3|TRBV5-1
CASSLALGSGTDTQYF
>TRBJ2-2|TRBV9
CASSSPVGDSGRTGELFF
>TRBJ2-1|TRBV3-1/TRBV3-2
CASKRESGNEQFF
>TRBJ1-6|TRBV2
CASTPYGGQGGSPLHF
>TRBJ1-6|TRBV9
CASSGQNSPLHF
>TRBJ2-4|TRBV25-1
CASKGAKNIQYF
>TRBJ1-2|TRBV7-8
CASSTYREGSAGYTF
>TRBJ1-2|TRBV14
CASSQDNRYGYTF
>TRBJ2-1|TRBV6-5
CASSYGQAPHEQFF
>TRBJ2-1|TRBV7-3
CASSLFLARGPNEQFF
>TRBJ2-2|TRBV10-3
CAISGALANTGELFF
>TRBJ1-3|TRBV6-5
CASSYSPRQSGNTIYF
>TRBJ2-7|TRBV3-1/TRBV3-2
CASSRDRGLYEQYF
>TRBJ1-1|TRBV10-2
CASSLDRVNTEAFF
>TRBJ1-2|TRBV28
CASSSRTGDLYGYTF
>TRBJ1-1|TRBV28
CASTGPMGRGGLNTEAFF
>TRBJ1-2|TRBV5-6
CASSLAGRGLFGYTF
>TRBJ2-5|TRBV27
CASSRTGQETQYF
>TRBJ2-1|TRBV9
CASSLGPSGYNEQFF
>TRBJ2-7|TRBV27
CASSLPGYEQYF
>TRBJ2-7|TRBV5-1
CASSPSTGGYEQYF
>TRBJ2-1|TRBV25-1
CASSESTSPYNEQFF
>TRBJ1-3|TRBV28
CASSETGAGNTIYF
>TRBJ2-7|TRBV28
CASSQTSSEQYF
>TRBJ1-6|TRBV7-3
CASSLAGTGNSPLHF
>TRBJ2-7|TRBV5-1
CASSSGTSGRDEQYF
>TRBJ1-3|TRBV6-5
CASRPDNAGNTIYF
>TRBJ2-7|TRBV18
CASSPSGSSYEQYF
>TRBJ2-7|TRBV9
CASSEGLGQGAYEQYF
>TRBJ2-3|TRBV28
CASRGRTGGYDTQYF
>TRBJ2-3|TRBV27
CASSHRDRYTDTQYF
>TRBJ2-5|TRBV5-6
CASSLGTRSGRETQYF
>TRBJ1-5|TRBV30
CAWSGTGDQPQHF
>TRBJ1-6|TRBV25-1
CASSEGGAGPGSPLHF
>TRBJ2-7|TRBV6-5
CASMESYEQYF
>TRBJ2-7|TRBV6-5
CASSYLQGGYEQYF
>TRBJ1-5|TRBV5-1
CASSLAGDRNLSNQPQHF
>TRBJ2-1|TRBV6-1
CASSESAGDYNEQFF
>TRBJ2-2|TRBV9
CASSGRDRANTGELFF
>TRBJ1-1|TRBV10-3
CAISESRLGGAEAFF
>TRBJ1-1|TRBV29-1
CSVGGGQGGTEAFF
>TRBJ2-2|TRBV7-9
CASSLLLAGELFF
>TRBJ2-3|TRBV11-3
CASSLFSGVEADTQYF
>TRBJ1-5|TRBV25-1
CASSEWGSTNSNQPQHF
>TRBJ2-5|TRBV19
CASSMGGYQETQYF
>TRBJ2-7|TRBV9
CASSAGTSGRGYEQYF
>TRBJ1-2|TRBV7-2
CASNSMGQVGGYTF
>TRBJ2-3|TRBV5-1
CASSLEREVSDTQYF
>TRBJ1-1|TRBV5-1
CASSSEPGESTEAFF
>TRBJ1-3|TRBV29-1
CSVRYRGLGNTIYF
>TRBJ1-1|TRBV28
CASSNYRGGNTEAFF
>TRBJ2-1|TRBV5-1
CASSQGLAGTQPQFF
>TRBJ2-1|TRBV11-2
CASTPPEGVYNEQFF
>TRBJ1-2|TRBV28
CASSPGQGMSGYTF